A selection of T cell receptor beta chains follows, all from one sample in a study of T cell changes during pregnancy in multiple sclerosis. Repertoires were generated with immunoSEQ multiplex PCR, while TCRdb's copy carries only in-frame clones and drops some. The profile shows 40,000 to 55,000 clones, approximately 90% of them singletons. Material: CD8+ T cells from peripheral blood mononuclear cells, obtained in the second trimester of pregnancy. These receptors were taken from a female donor with multiple sclerosis, enrolled in a pregnancy study. Each CDR3 is given with its conserved first and last residue. The D gene is left open where the match is weak. Clone size is not always given. Where it is, it says once, few, many or a class for expanded clones.

size	V	D	J	DNA	CDR3
NA	TRBV4-2	NA	TRBJ2-4	TGTGCCAGCAGCCCCCGAGCGGGCAACCACCCGGCAAAAAACATTCAGTACTTC	CASSPRAGNHPAKNIQYF
NA	TRBV4-3	TRBD1	TRBJ2-7	TGCGCCAGCAGCCCCTGGACAGGAACCGAGCAGTACTTC	CASSPWTGTEQYF
NA	TRBV4-2	NA	TRBJ1-3	TGTGCCAGCAGCCAAGCATCAAACGGGGCCATATATTTT	CASSQASNGAIYF
NA	TRBV19	NA	TRBJ1-1	TGTGCCAGTAGTATAGAAGCCGACAGAGTCTTGAACACTGAAGCTTTCTTT	CASSIEADRVLNTEAFF
NA	TRBV29-1	TRBD1	TRBJ2-7	TGCAGCGTTGTGGGGACAGGGGGTAACGAGCAGTACTTC	CSVVGTGGNEQYF
NA	TRBV29-1	NA	TRBJ1-2	TGCAGCGTTGGCCGGGACATCTTAAACTATGGCTACACCTTC	CSVGRDILNYGYTF
NA	TRBV21-1	NA	TRBJ1-1	TGTGCCAGCAGCAATGCGGGCAGGGGGCGCAGATACACTGAAGCTTTCTTT	CASSNAGRGRRYTEAFF
NA	TRBV9	NA	TRBJ2-7	TGTGCCAGCAGCGAGATAGGGGGGGACGAGCAGTACTTC	CASSEIGGDEQYF
NA	TRBV4-1	NA	TRBJ2-3	TGCGCCAGCAGCCAAGTTCGGGGGAGGTCGGATACGCAGTATTTT	CASSQVRGRSDTQYF
NA	TRBV5-6	NA	TRBJ2-5	TGTGCCAGCAGCTTGTCAGGGGAAGAGACCCAGTACTTC	CASSLSGEETQYF
NA	TRBV6-6	NA	TRBJ1-2	TGTGCCAGCAGTTACGGGAGCGGCTACACCTTC	CASSYGSGYTF
NA	TRBV9	TRBD2	TRBJ2-1	TGTGCCAGCTCGACTAGCGGGGGGGCCAATGAGCAGTTCTTC	CASSTSGGANEQFF
NA	TRBV5-4	NA	TRBJ1-2	TGTGCCAGCAGCTTGTTCGGCAGCGGACTTTATGGCTACACCTTC	CASSLFGSGLYGYTF
NA	TRBV4-1	TRBD1	TRBJ1-4	TGCGCCAGCAGCCAAGATCGAGGGGACAGGGTATTCGCTAATGAAAAACTGTTTTTT	CASSQDRGDRVFANEKLFF
NA	TRBV2	NA	TRBJ1-4	TGTGCCAGCAGTGAAGAAGGACCTACAGCGGGTGAAAAACTGTTTTTT	CASSEEGPTAGEKLFF
NA	TRBV7-7	NA	TRBJ1-1	TGTGCCAGCAGCACTACAGGGCGCTTCAATGAAGCTTTCTTT	CASSTTGRFNEAFF
NA	TRBV2	NA	TRBJ1-5	TGTGCCAGCAGTGAAGCGCTTCAAGGGGGTCAGCCCCAGCATTTT	CASSEALQGGQPQHF
NA	TRBV6-5	TRBD2	TRBJ2-3	TGTGCCAGCAGTTACTCGACGGGGGGGAGCACAGATACGCAGTATTTT	CASSYSTGGSTDTQYF
NA	TRBV5-7	NA	TRBJ2-7	TGTGCCAGCAGCTTCCTGACAAGCTACGAGCAGTACTTC	CASSFLTSYEQYF
NA	TRBV11-2	TRBD1	TRBJ2-1	TGTGCCAGCAGCTTAGGGACAGGGGCCGGGCCTTACAATGAGCAGTTCTTC	CASSLGTGAGPYNEQFF
NA	TRBV7-8	NA	TRBJ1-4	TGTGCCAGCAGCTTCCCCACTTCCCTGGGCTTAGGAACTAATGAAAAACTGTTTTTT	CASSFPTSLGLGTNEKLFF
NA	TRBV7-6	NA	TRBJ2-3	TGTGCCAGCAGCTTAGGGGGCCCCGCGGCAGATACGCAGTATTTT	CASSLGGPAADTQYF
NA	TRBV4-1	TRBD1	TRBJ1-2	TGCGCCAGCAGCCAGTGGGCAGGGGGCGCGGGAGGCTACACCTTC	CASSQWAGGAGGYTF
few	TRBV6-1	TRBD1	TRBJ1-1	TGTGCCAGCAGTGCGGACAGGTACTCATCAATCACTGAAGCTTTCTTT	CASSADRYSSITEAFF
NA	TRBV9	NA	TRBJ2-1	TGTGCCAGCAGCGTTGGTGAAGAGGGTTCTAGAGAGCAGTTCTTC	CASSVGEEGSREQFF
NA	TRBV4-2	TRBD1	TRBJ2-7	TGTGCCAGCAGCCAAGAGACAGGGGCCTCCTACGAGCAGTACTTC	CASSQETGASYEQYF
NA	TRBV4-3	NA	TRBJ2-6	TGCGCCAGCAGCCAGGATACTAGCTCTGGGGCCAACGTCCTGACTTTC	CASSQDTSSGANVLTF
once	TRBV4-3	TRBD1	TRBJ2-7	TGCGCCAGCAGCCAAGATCGTGGGACAGGGACCGACGAGCAGTACTTC	CASSQDRGTGTDEQYF
NA	TRBV13	TRBD2	TRBJ2-3	TGTGCCAGCAGCTCGAGACTAGCGGGGCCAAGCACAGATACGCAGTATTTT	CASSSRLAGPSTDTQYF
NA	TRBV7-6	TRBD1	TRBJ1-1	TGTGCCAGCAGCTTAAGGGACAGCAGGAACACTGAAGCTTTCTTT	CASSLRDSRNTEAFF
NA	TRBV19	NA	TRBJ1-5	TGTGCCAGTTCCGAGGGGGTGAGCAATCAGCCCCAGCATTTT	CASSEGVSNQPQHF
NA	TRBV9	TRBD1	TRBJ2-7	TGTGCCAGCAGCGTAGGAGTTAGGACAGGGGAATCCTACGAGCAGTACTTC	CASSVGVRTGESYEQYF
NA	TRBV5-8	TRBD1	TRBJ1-1	TGTGCCAGCAGCCTATACACAAGACAGGGCTCCCGATACACTGAAGCTTTCTTT	CASSLYTRQGSRYTEAFF
NA	TRBV5-6	TRBD1	TRBJ2-3	TGTGCCAGCAGCTTCGGGACAGGGGGAAGCACAGATACGCAGTATTTT	CASSFGTGGSTDTQYF
NA	TRBV11-1	NA	TRBJ1-1	TGTGCCAGCAGCTTGTTCCTCGGGGAAGCTTTCTTT	CASSLFLGEAFF
NA	TRBV9	TRBD1	TRBJ1-3	TGTGCCAGCAGCCCCCAGACAGGGGCAGGAAACACCATATATTTT	CASSPQTGAGNTIYF
NA	TRBV6-4	NA	TRBJ2-7	TGTGCCAGCAGTGACCGAATTACAACAGAGCAGTACTTC	CASSDRITTEQYF
NA	TRBV27	TRBD1	TRBJ2-7	TGTGCCAGCAGTTGGGGACAGGGGGCTTCCTACGAGCAGTACTTC	CASSWGQGASYEQYF
NA	TRBV29-1	NA	TRBJ1-1	TGCAGCGTTGCCTACGAGGAAGCTTTCTTT	CSVAYEEAFF
few	TRBV11-1	NA	TRBJ1-1	TGTGCCAGCAGCTCCGCTCCGAGGTCCCAGGGGCTGGGCACTGAAGCTTTCTTT	CASSSAPRSQGLGTEAFF
NA	TRBV19	TRBD1	TRBJ1-1	TGTGCCAGTAGTATCGCCGACAGGGGGGACTCTGAAGCTTTCTTT	CASSIADRGDSEAFF
NA	TRBV19	NA	TRBJ2-2	TGTGCCGGCCGGGACACTACGAACACCGGGGAGCTGTTTTTT	CAGRDTTNTGELFF
NA	TRBV7-2	TRBD1	TRBJ2-2	TGTGCCAGCAGCCAGGGGGGGACAGGGGCCGGGGAGCTGTTTTTT	CASSQGGTGAGELFF
NA	TRBV7-9	TRBD1	TRBJ1-5	TGTGCCAGCAGCTTTTCGTCGACAGGGGATGGCCTTTTAACTCAGCCCCAGCATTTT	CASSFSSTGDGLLTQPQHF
NA	TRBV6-5	NA	TRBJ1-2	TGTGCCAGCAGTTACTCGGACTCCATCTCGGGCGGCTACACCTTC	CASSYSDSISGGYTF
NA	TRBV2	NA	TRBJ2-1	TGTGCCAGCATAGGTGCGGGACAGCGTATTGAAGCGTTCTTC	CASIGAGQRIEAFF
NA	TRBV7-9	TRBD1	TRBJ2-7	TGTGCCAGCAGCTTAGGGGACAGGGGACGGTACGAGCAGTACTTC	CASSLGDRGRYEQYF
NA	TRBV5-6	TRBD1	TRBJ1-2	TGTGCCAGCAGCTTCGGGACAGACGATGGGGGCTACACCTTC	CASSFGTDDGGYTF
NA	TRBV7-3	TRBD2	TRBJ2-1	TGTGCCAGCAGCTCGGGACTAGAAATGGGTGAGCAGTTCTTC	CASSSGLEMGEQFF
NA	TRBV2	TRBD1	TRBJ1-6	TGTGCCAGCGTTGGGACAGGGGGCGGTTCACCCCTCCACTTT	CASVGTGGGSPLHF